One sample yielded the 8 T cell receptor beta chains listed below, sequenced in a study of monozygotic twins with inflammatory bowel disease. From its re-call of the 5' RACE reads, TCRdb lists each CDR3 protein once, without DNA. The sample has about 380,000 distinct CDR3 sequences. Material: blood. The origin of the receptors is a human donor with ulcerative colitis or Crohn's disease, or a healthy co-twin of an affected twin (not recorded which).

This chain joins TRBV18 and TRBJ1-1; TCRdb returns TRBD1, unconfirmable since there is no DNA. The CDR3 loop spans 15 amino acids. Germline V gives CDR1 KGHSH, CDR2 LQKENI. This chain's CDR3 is CASSPNQGQNTEAFF.

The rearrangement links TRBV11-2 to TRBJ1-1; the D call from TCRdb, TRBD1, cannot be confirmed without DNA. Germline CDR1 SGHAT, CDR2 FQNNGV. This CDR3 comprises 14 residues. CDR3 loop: CASSLGGGSTEAFF.

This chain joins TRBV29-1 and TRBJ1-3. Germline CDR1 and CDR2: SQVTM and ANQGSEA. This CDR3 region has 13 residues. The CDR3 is CSAHGEPGNTIYF.

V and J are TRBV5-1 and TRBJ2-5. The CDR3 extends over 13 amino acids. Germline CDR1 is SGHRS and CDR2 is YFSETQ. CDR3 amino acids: CASSLLRSETQYF.

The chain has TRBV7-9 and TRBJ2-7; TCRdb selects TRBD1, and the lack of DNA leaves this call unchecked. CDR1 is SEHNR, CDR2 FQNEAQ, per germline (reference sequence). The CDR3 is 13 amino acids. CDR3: CASSPGMRYEQYF.

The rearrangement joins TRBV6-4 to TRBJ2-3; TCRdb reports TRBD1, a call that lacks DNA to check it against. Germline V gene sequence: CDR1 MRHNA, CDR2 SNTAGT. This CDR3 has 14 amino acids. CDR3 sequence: CASSDSTGPDTQYF.

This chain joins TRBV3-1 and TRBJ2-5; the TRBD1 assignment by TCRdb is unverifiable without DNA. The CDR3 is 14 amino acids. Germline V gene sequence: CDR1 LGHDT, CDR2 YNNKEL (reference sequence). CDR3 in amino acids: CASSPGAYQETQYF.

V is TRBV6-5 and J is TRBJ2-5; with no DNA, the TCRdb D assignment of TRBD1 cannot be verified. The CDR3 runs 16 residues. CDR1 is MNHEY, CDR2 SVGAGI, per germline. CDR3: CASSYPLPGGQETQYF.